This TCR beta chain came from a study of blood T cell repertoires in COVID-19. V lost 1 base and J lost 2; bases outside the gene matches: 7. The CDR3 runs 17 residues. Per the germline V gene, CDR1 is SGHRS and CDR2 is YFSETQ. Clinical history as reported by participants underpinned cohort assignment. Clones were sequenced by immunoSEQ multiplex PCR, and TCRdb holds only the in-frame ones, with some missing. The table shows 300,000 to 450,000 clones, with 85% to 90% occurring only once. The V and J genes are TRBV5-1 and TRBJ2-5, with TRBD2 matching over 11 bases. The specimen sequenced was PBMCs or T cells enriched from blood (not recorded which). The sequence derives from a woman younger than 30 who had recovered from COVID-19. CDR3 coding DNA: TGCGCCAGCAGCTTGCACCTAGCGGGGGGATTGCAAGAGACCCAGTACTTC. It encodes CASSLHLAGGLQETQYF.